These 17 T cell receptor gamma chains were sequenced from one sample in a study of Vδ1+ human thymocytes. Their specific antigens are unknown. General study findings and limits: Thymic TRG and TRD repertoires appeared highly polyclonal, with Gaussian CDR3 length distributions.

RNA was extracted from the cells and then reverse transcribed. CDR3 amplicons came from multiplex PCR with pooled V-gene forward and constant-region reverse primers. TCRdb reprocessed the multiplex PCR reads using CATT. The sample carries about 22,000 gamma-chain clones, about 13% recorded once. Material for sequencing was Vdelta1+ gamma-delta thymocytes from the thymus. Subset meaning: FACS-sorted CD3+ TCRalphabeta- TCRVdelta1+ TCRVdelta2- thymocytes. The receptor set was obtained from a child under two years old who had congenital heart surgery.

As regards this clone: A much bigger clone sits one base away, suggesting this may be a read error. Other DNA sequences of this sample code for an identical CDR3. The chain joins TRGV9 to TRGJ1 or TRGJ2. CDR3 size: 14 residues. V lost 3 bases, J lost 0 bases, and 5 bases stayed unmatched. CDR1 is GITISATS, CDR2 ISYDGTV, per germline (reference sequence). CDR3 sequence (DNA): TGTGCCTTGTGGGAGCCCTGGAATTATTATAAGAAACTCTTT. Protein sequence: CALWEPWNYYKKLF.

This clone has more than one count but fewer than ten. The J gene is TRGJ1 or TRGJ2, the V gene TRGV9. In germline, CDR1 is GITISATS, CDR2 ISYDGTV (reference sequence). CDR3 length equals 13 residues. The V segment lost 2 bases and the J segment 2 bases; nucleotides outside the gene matches: 3. CDR3 bases: TGTGCCTTGTGGGAGGGGGATTATTATAAGAAACTCTTT. Its protein is CALWEGDYYKKLF.

As concerns this clone: The sample contains more than one DNA sequence encoding this CDR3. The V gene is TRGV9, the J gene TRGJ1 or TRGJ2. CDR3 length equals 11 residues. After removal of 2 bases from V and 9 bases from J, the junction contained 4 bases not matched to a gene. Germline V CDR1 and CDR2: GITISATS, ISYDGTV (reference sequence). The CDR3 here is CALWEAFKKLF. The CDR3 nucleotides read TGTGCCTTGTGGGAGGCCTTTAAGAAACTCTTT.

V and J are TRGV5 and TRGJP2. The CDR3 extends over 16 amino acids. The J segment lost 1 base and the V segment lost 0 bases, leaving 5 bases of the junction unmatched. Germline-derived CDR1 and CDR2 are VINAFY and YDVSNSKD. CDR3 sequence reads: CATWDRHGSSDWIKTF. For the CDR3, the DNA is TGTGCCACCTGGGACAGGCACGGTAGTAGTGATTGGATCAAGACGTTT.

The chain combines TRGV4 with TRGJ1 or TRGJ2. Germline CDR1 and CDR2: EGSTGY and YDSYTSSV. The ends lost 0 bases at V and 12 bases at J; junction bases unmatched: 5. CDR3 length equals 11 residues. CDR3 DNA: TGTGCCACCTGGGATGGGCTGAGGAAACTCTTT. Its translation is CATWDGLRKLF.

This clone showed up just a few times. This chain joins TRGV4 and TRGJ1 or TRGJ2. Germline CDR1 reads EGSTGY; CDR2 reads YDSYTSSV. The V gene end was trimmed by 6 bases and the J gene end by 7 bases; junction bases not matched to a gene: 9. The CDR3 consists of 12 residues. The CDR3: CATWNILYKKLF. CDR3 nucleotides: TGTGCCACCTGGAACATATTATATAAGAAACTCTTT.

This clone was seen only a few times. This chain joins TRGV3 and TRGJP2. This CDR3 is 14 amino acids long. The germline V gene encodes CDR1 VTNTFY and CDR2 YDVSTARD (reference sequence). The V and J ends lost 6 bases and 2 bases, in that order; junction bases with no gene match: 6. The CDR3 here is CATWYWSSDWIKTF. CDR3 DNA: TGTGCCACCTGGTATTGGAGTAGTGATTGGATCAAGACGTTT.

About this clone: Other DNA sequences from this sample encode an identical CDR3 as well. This chain uses TRGV4 with TRGJ1 or TRGJ2. V lost 5 bases and J lost 3; bases outside the gene matches: 4. Germline values: CDR1 EGSTGY, CDR2 YDSYTSSV. The CDR3 spans 12 residues. CDR3 coding DNA: TGTGCCACCTGGGCCATTTATTATAAGAAACTCTTT. As protein: CATWAIYYKKLF.

The V gene is TRGV8, the J gene TRGJP1. The V and J ends lost 5 bases and 5 bases, in that order; junction bases with no gene match: 14. Germline values: CDR1 VENAVY, CDR2 YDSYNSRV. The CDR3 is 16 residues long. Here the CDR3 reads CATWASFLVTGWFKIF. The CDR3 DNA reads TGTGCCACCTGGGCTAGTTTTCTGGTAACTGGTTGGTTCAAGATATTT.

This clone was picked up a small number of times. The chain links TRGV9 to TRGJ1 or TRGJ2. This CDR3 has 13 residues. Trimming removed 5 bases from V and 1 base from J; junction bases left unmatched: 5. Germline V gives CDR1 GITISATS, CDR2 ISYDGTV (reference sequence). The CDR3 coding sequence is TGTGCCTTGTGGGGGTATAATTATTATAAGAAACTCTTT. It encodes CALWGYNYYKKLF.

Worth noting for this clone: This CDR3 is also generated by other DNA sequences in the sample. The chain links TRGV5 to TRGJ1 or TRGJ2. Germline trimming cut 0 bases from V and 7 bases from J; bases unmatched to any gene: 6. Germline values: CDR1 VINAFY, CDR2 YDVSNSKD. This CDR3 has 13 amino acids. CDR3 amino acids: CATWDRPGYKKLF. The CDR3 DNA reads TGTGCCACCTGGGACAGGCCTGGGTATAAGAAACTCTTT.

The rearrangement uses TRGV4 and TRGJ1 or TRGJ2. Germline CDR1 is EGSTGY and CDR2 is YDSYTSSV. Trimming at V came to 6 bases and at J to 2 bases, leaving 10 bases not matched to a gene. CDR3 size: 14 residues. The CDR3 DNA is TGTGCCACCTGGAAGGCCTCGGATTATTATAAGAAACTCTTT. This gives the protein CATWKASDYYKKLF.

The chain links TRGV4 to TRGJ1 or TRGJ2. V shed 4 bases and J 5 bases; nucleotides not matched to a gene: 2. From germline, CDR1 is EGSTGY and CDR2 YDSYTSSV. This CDR3 region has 11 residues. CDR3 in DNA: TGTGCCACCTGGGAAAATTATAAGAAACTCTTT. Protein: CATWENYKKLF.

This clone was recorded a few times. This sequence joins TRGV4 and TRGJ1 or TRGJ2. J gave up 7 bases and V 6 bases, and 12 bases lay outside the gene matches. The CDR3 loop spans 13 amino acids. Germline V lookup: CDR1 EGSTGY, CDR2 YDSYTSSV. This CDR3 reads CATWNWGTYKKLF. Here the CDR3 DNA reads TGTGCCACCTGGAATTGGGGGACGTATAAGAAACTCTTT.

This sequence joins TRGV9 and TRGJ1 or TRGJ2. CDR1 is GITISATS, CDR2 ISYDGTV, per germline (reference sequence). Trimming took 0 bases from V and 16 from J; bases not matched to a gene: 9. The CDR3 extends over 11 amino acids. The CDR3 DNA reads as TGTGCCTTGTGGGAGGTGCGGTATGTGCTCTTT. Amino acid sequence: CALWEVRYVLF.

This clone has only a few counts. This same CDR3 is encoded by further DNA sequences in the sample. The chain has TRGV2 and TRGJ1 or TRGJ2. Germline CDR1 EGSNGY, CDR2 YDSYNSKV. Losses at the gene ends were 0 bases for V and 10 bases for J; bases not matched to a gene: 3. The CDR3 contains 11 residues. CDR3 in amino acids: CATWDGRKKLF. CDR3 nucleotides: TGTGCCACCTGGGACGGGCGGAAGAAACTCTTT.

This clone has more than one count but fewer than ten. The sample carries other DNA sequences with the same CDR3. This sequence joins TRGV5 and TRGJP2. The V and J ends lost 0 bases and 5 bases, in that order; junction bases with no gene match: 6. CDR3 length: 15 amino acids. CDR1 is VINAFY, CDR2 YDVSNSKD, per germline. The CDR3 sequence is CATWDRPGSDWIKTF. The DNA of the CDR3 is TGTGCCACCTGGGACAGGCCTGGGAGTGATTGGATCAAGACGTTT.